This is a list of T cell receptor beta chains from one sample in a study of blood T cell repertoires in COVID-19. This table comes from immunoSEQ multiplex PCR, and its TCRdb copy is limited to in-frame clones, with some not included. Counted here are some 240,000 clones, 89% occurring once; the ten biggest clones make up around 6%. Specimen: peripheral blood. The receptor set was obtained from a man aged 55-75 years who had recovered from COVID-19. The CDR3 runs from the conserved cysteine through the conserved F or W. Fields, in order: V gene, J gene, D gene, clone size, CDR3 protein, CDR3 DNA. A D gene is named only where the DNA matches it firmly. Clone size is not always given. Where it is, it says once, few, many or a class for expanded clones.

V: TRBV3-1/TRBV3-2
J: TRBJ2-1
D: .
size: .
CDR3: CASSLIEREQFF
DNA: TGTGCCAGCAGCCTCATAGAGCGGGAGCAGTTCTTC

V: TRBV6-5
J: TRBJ2-2
D: TRBD1
size: .
CDR3: CASNRTGSGELFF
DNA: TGTGCCAGCAACAGGACAGGCTCCGGGGAGCTGTTTTTT

V: TRBV29-1
J: TRBJ2-5
D: .
size: once
CDR3: CSVALTGRETQYF
DNA: TGCAGCGTGGCGCTCACGGGGAGAGAGACCCAGTACTTC

V: TRBV27
J: TRBJ2-7
D: TRBD1
size: few
CDR3: CASSRTGTAYEQYF
DNA: TGTGCCAGCAGTCGGACCGGGACAGCCTACGAGCAGTACTTC

V: TRBV25-1
J: TRBJ1-3
D: .
size: .
CDR3: CASSKTFPSGNTIYF
DNA: TGTGCCAGCAGTAAGACTTTCCCTTCTGGAAACACCATATATTTT

V: TRBV2
J: TRBJ2-2
D: .
size: .
CDR3: CASTRGSGGATGELFF
DNA: TGTGCCAGCACACGAGGATCGGGGGGCGCAACCGGGGAGCTGTTTTTT

V: TRBV28
J: TRBJ2-7
D: TRBD1
size: .
CDR3: CASSLVDNRGQYF
DNA: TGTGCCAGCAGTTTAGTAGACAACAGGGGGCAGTACTTC

V: TRBV7-2
J: TRBJ1-5
D: .
size: .
CDR3: CASSQPPGMGQPQHF
DNA: TGTGCCAGCAGCCAACCCCCAGGGATGGGTCAGCCCCAGCATTTT

V: TRBV4-2
J: TRBJ2-1
D: .
size: .
CDR3: CASSQDPSSHEQFF
DNA: TGTGCCAGCAGCCAAGATCCCAGTAGCCATGAGCAGTTCTTC

V: TRBV5-1
J: TRBJ1-3
D: .
size: .
CDR3: CASSLAQGNIGNTIYF
DNA: TGCGCCAGCAGCTTGGCCCAGGGGAACATAGGAAACACCATATATTTT

V: TRBV7-2
J: TRBJ2-2
D: .
size: .
CDR3: CASSIKSQDTGELFF
DNA: TGTGCCAGCAGCATCAAATCACAGGACACCGGGGAGCTGTTTTTT

V: TRBV11-2
J: TRBJ2-1
D: TRBD1
size: .
CDR3: CASRPWGQAYNEQFF
DNA: TGTGCCAGCAGGCCGTGGGGACAGGCCTACAATGAGCAGTTCTTC

V: TRBV3-1/TRBV3-2
J: TRBJ2-7
D: TRBD2
size: .
CDR3: CASSPLAGVGEQYF
DNA: TGTGCCAGCAGCCCCCTAGCGGGAGTCGGCGAGCAGTACTTC

V: TRBV6-5
J: TRBJ2-7
D: TRBD1
size: .
CDR3: CASRDRGADEQYF
DNA: TGTGCCAGCAGGGACAGGGGGGCAGACGAGCAGTACTTC

V: TRBV15
J: TRBJ1-1
D: .
size: once
CDR3: CATSRDPAEAFF
DNA: TGTGCCACCAGCAGAGATCCGGCTGAAGCTTTCTTT

V: TRBV6-6
J: TRBJ1-6
D: TRBD1
size: .
CDR3: CASSSQGQALSPLHF
DNA: TGTGCCAGCAGTTCACAGGGACAGGCTCTTTCACCCCTCCACTTT

V: TRBV6-5
J: TRBJ2-1
D: .
size: .
CDR3: CASSPQGWVYNEQFF
DNA: TGTGCCAGCAGTCCACAGGGCTGGGTCTACAATGAGCAGTTCTTC

V: TRBV30
J: TRBJ2-1
D: TRBD2
size: .
CDR3: CAWSVGGAGGDEQFF
DNA: TGTGCCTGGAGTGTAGGTGGAGCGGGGGGGGATGAGCAGTTCTTC

V: TRBV19
J: TRBJ2-3
D: TRBD1
size: .
CDR3: CASSTGGDTQYF
DNA: TGTGCCAGTAGTACAGGGGGAGATACGCAGTATTTT

V: TRBV19
J: TRBJ2-3
D: .
size: few
CDR3: CASSISGGAADTQYF
DNA: TGTGCCAGTAGTATTTCTGGGGGGGCGGCAGATACGCAGTATTTT

V: TRBV19
J: TRBJ1-5
D: .
size: .
CDR3: CASSIIEGGNQPQHF
DNA: TGTGCCAGTAGTATAATTGAGGGTGGCAATCAGCCCCAGCATTTT

V: TRBV15
J: TRBJ2-2
D: .
size: .
CDR3: CATSREVGATGELFF
DNA: TGTGCCACCAGCAGAGAGGTGGGGGCGACCGGGGAGCTGTTTTTT

V: TRBV30
J: TRBJ2-7
D: .
size: .
CDR3: CAWKASSYEQYF
DNA: TGTGCCTGGAAAGCGAGCTCCTACGAGCAGTACTTC

V: TRBV11-2
J: TRBJ1-6
D: .
size: .
CDR3: CASSSRGGWNSPLHF
DNA: TGTGCCAGCAGCTCCCGGGGAGGGTGGAATTCACCCCTCCACTTT

V: TRBV5-6
J: TRBJ1-4
D: TRBD1
size: .
CDR3: CASSMDRGQINEKLFF
DNA: TGTGCCAGCAGCATGGACAGGGGGCAGATTAATGAAAAACTGTTTTTT

V: TRBV7-3
J: TRBJ2-2
D: TRBD2
size: .
CDR3: CASSSGRLAGIGELFF
DNA: TGTGCCAGCAGCTCCGGGCGACTAGCGGGAATAGGGGAGCTGTTTTTT

V: TRBV5-1
J: TRBJ2-7
D: TRBD2
size: .
CDR3: CASSSRIAGNAYEQYF
DNA: TGCGCCAGCAGCTCGCGAATAGCGGGAAACGCCTACGAGCAGTACTTC

V: TRBV11-3
J: TRBJ2-1
D: TRBD2
size: .
CDR3: CASSLDRLAGGPRNEQFF
DNA: TGTGCCAGCAGCTTAGACAGACTAGCGGGGGGGCCTAGGAATGAGCAGTTCTTC

V: TRBV5-1
J: TRBJ1-2
D: TRBD1
size: .
CDR3: CASSLQAGGSGYTF
DNA: TGCGCCAGCAGCTTGCAGGCAGGGGGCAGTGGCTACACCTTC

V: TRBV5-4
J: TRBJ2-4
D: .
size: .
CDR3: CASSSGEKNIQYF
DNA: TGTGCCAGCAGCTCCGGGGAGAAAAACATTCAGTACTTC

V: TRBV3-1/TRBV3-2
J: TRBJ1-2
D: .
size: .
CDR3: CASSHLGDYGYTF
DNA: TGTGCCAGCAGCCATTTAGGAGATTATGGCTACACCTTC

V: TRBV24-1
J: TRBJ2-2
D: TRBD1
size: .
CDR3: CATSDFGPTGQAPNTGELFF
DNA: TGTGCCACCAGTGATTTTGGGCCCACGGGACAGGCTCCGAACACCGGGGAGCTGTTTTTT

V: TRBV5-1
J: TRBJ1-5
D: TRBD1
size: few
CDR3: CASSLEGGGNQPQHF
DNA: TGCGCCAGCAGCTTGGAAGGGGGCGGCAATCAGCCCCAGCATTTT

V: TRBV30
J: TRBJ2-1
D: TRBD2
size: .
CDR3: CAWSLWTSQSYNEQFF
DNA: TGTGCCTGGAGTCTCTGGACTAGCCAGTCCTACAATGAGCAGTTCTTC

V: TRBV10-3
J: TRBJ1-5
D: .
size: .
CDR3: CAISESGGGRGQPQHF
DNA: TGTGCCATCAGTGAGTCGGGCGGGGGTCGAGGGCAGCCCCAGCATTTT

V: TRBV10-3
J: TRBJ2-7
D: TRBD1
size: .
CDR3: CAIRETGVHEQYF
DNA: TGTGCCATCAGGGAGACAGGGGTCCACGAGCAGTACTTC

V: TRBV2
J: TRBJ1-5
D: .
size: once
CDR3: CASSVNRNQPQHF
DNA: TGTGCCAGCAGTGTGAACAGAAATCAGCCCCAGCATTTT

V: TRBV18
J: TRBJ2-5
D: .
size: .
CDR3: CASSPIATPGETQYF
DNA: TGTGCCAGCTCACCAATTGCTACCCCCGGGGAGACCCAGTACTTC

V: TRBV6-5
J: TRBJ1-1
D: .
size: once
CDR3: CASSSPPGTEAFF
DNA: TGTGCCAGCAGCTCCCCCCCAGGCACTGAAGCTTTCTTT

V: TRBV5-6
J: TRBJ2-3
D: TRBD2
size: .
CDR3: CASSLGSTSAQYF
DNA: TGTGCCAGCAGCTTGGGATCAACTAGCGCGCAGTATTTT

V: TRBV4-2
J: TRBJ1-1
D: TRBD1
size: .
CDR3: CASSQNQGAEAFF
DNA: TGTGCCAGCAGCCAAAACCAGGGGGCGGAAGCTTTCTTT

V: TRBV2
J: TRBJ2-3
D: .
size: .
CDR3: CASSPGTLSTDTQYF
DNA: TGTGCCAGCAGTCCCGGGACTCTAAGCACAGATACGCAGTATTTT

V: TRBV15
J: TRBJ2-1
D: .
size: once
CDR3: CATSRGGGGAHYEQFF
DNA: TGTGCCACCAGCAGAGGAGGCGGGGGCGCACACTATGAGCAGTTCTTC

V: TRBV6-5
J: TRBJ1-6
D: .
size: .
CDR3: CASSYDSYSPLHF
DNA: TGTGCCAGCAGTTATGATAGCTATTCACCCCTCCACTTT

V: TRBV18
J: TRBJ1-1
D: .
size: .
CDR3: CASSPLQGYNTEAFF
DNA: TGTGCCAGCTCACCCTTGCAGGGATACAACACTGAAGCTTTCTTT